This T cell receptor (beta chain) stems from a study of cytomegalovirus exposure and HLA in healthy donors. Study in general: Some 85 million unique TCRs, all from HLA-typed donors, were included in an early release of the data.

Per the germline V gene, CDR1 is SQVTM and CDR2 is ANQGSEA. V was clipped by 1 base and J by 6 bases, with 13 bases between them. This CDR3 is 13 amino acids long. A multiplex PCR was run with 60 Vbeta primers and 13 Jbeta primers. Repertoires were generated with immunoSEQ multiplex PCR, while TCRdb's copy carries only in-frame clones and drops some. The sample holds 65,000 to 85,000 clones; roughly two thirds are singletons and the top ten take 4.9%. This clonotype originated in a man between 60 and 75 years old in good health and CMV-seropositive. The chain uses TRBV29-1 and TRBJ2-7; perhaps TRBD2 as D (6 bases). Sequencing was done on a sample of PBMCs. The CDR3 sequence: CSVEGGLGGEQYF. The CDR3 nucleotides are TGCAGCGTTGAAGGAGGTCTGGGGGGCGAGCAGTACTTC.